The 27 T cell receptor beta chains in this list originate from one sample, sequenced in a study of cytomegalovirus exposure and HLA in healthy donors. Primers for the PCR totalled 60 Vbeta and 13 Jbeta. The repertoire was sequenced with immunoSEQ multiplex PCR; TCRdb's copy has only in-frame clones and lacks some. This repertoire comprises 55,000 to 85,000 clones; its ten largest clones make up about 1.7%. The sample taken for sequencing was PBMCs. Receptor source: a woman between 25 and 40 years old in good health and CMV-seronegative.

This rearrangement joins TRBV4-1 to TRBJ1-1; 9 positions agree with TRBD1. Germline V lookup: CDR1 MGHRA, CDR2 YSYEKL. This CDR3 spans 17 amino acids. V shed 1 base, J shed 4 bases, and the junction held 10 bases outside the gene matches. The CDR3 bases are TGCGCCAGCAGCCAAGTCCCGGGACAGGGAAGGAGCACTGAAGCTTTCTTT. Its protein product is CASSQVPGQGRSTEAFF.

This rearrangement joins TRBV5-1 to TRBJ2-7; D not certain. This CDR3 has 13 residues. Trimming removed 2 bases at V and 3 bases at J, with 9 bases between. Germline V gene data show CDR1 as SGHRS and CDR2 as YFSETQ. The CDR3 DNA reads TGCGCCAGCAGCTTTGCAGAAAACTACGAGCAGTACTTC. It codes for CASSFAENYEQYF. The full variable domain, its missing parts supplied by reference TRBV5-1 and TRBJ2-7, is KAGVTQTPRYLIKTRGQQVTLSCSPISGHRSVSWYQQTPGQGLQFLFEYFSETQRNKGNFPGRFSGRQFSNSRSEMNVSTLELGDSALYLCASSFAENYEQYFGPGTRLTVT.

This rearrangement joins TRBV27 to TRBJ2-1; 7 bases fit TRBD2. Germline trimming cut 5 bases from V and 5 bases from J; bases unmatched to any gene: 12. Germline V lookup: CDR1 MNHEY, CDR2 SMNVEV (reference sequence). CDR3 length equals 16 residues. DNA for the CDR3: TGTGCCAGCAGTCCCCTTGGGGGAGGGCCCCACAATGAGCAGTTCTTC. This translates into CASSPLGGGPHNEQFF.

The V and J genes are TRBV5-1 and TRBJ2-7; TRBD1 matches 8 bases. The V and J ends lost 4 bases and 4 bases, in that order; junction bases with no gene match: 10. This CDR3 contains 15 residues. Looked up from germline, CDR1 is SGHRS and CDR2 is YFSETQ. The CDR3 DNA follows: TGCGCCAGCAGCACCTCAGGGGGCGGGGTATACGAGCAGTACTTC. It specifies CASSTSGGGVYEQYF.

The CDR3 nucleotides are TGCGCCAGCAGCACCCGGACTAGCGGGGGGTTGGCAGAGACCCAGTACTTC. It is translated as CASSTRTSGGLAETQYF. The V gene is TRBV5-1, the J gene TRBJ2-5, with TRBD2 identical over 14 bases. Germline assignment: CDR1 SGHRS and CDR2 YFSETQ. V lost 4 bases to trimming and J lost 4 bases; unmatched junction nucleotides: 9. The CDR3 extends over 17 amino acids.

CDR3 nucleotides: TGCGCCAGCAGTAGGGGACAGGGGAACACTGAAGCTTTCTTT. This codes for CASSRGQGNTEAFF. The chain links TRBV5-1 to TRBJ1-1; TRBD1 matches at 9 bases. The germline V gene encodes CDR1 SGHRS and CDR2 YFSETQ. V shed 5 bases and J 1 base; nucleotides not matched to a gene: 3. This CDR3 contains 14 residues. The entire variable domain, with the rest obtained from reference TRBV5-1 and TRBJ1-1, is as follows: KAGVTQTPRYLIKTRGQQVTLSCSPISGHRSVSWYQQTPGQGLQFLFEYFSETQRNKGNFPGRFSGRQFSNSRSEMNVSTLELGDSALYLCASSRGQGNTEAFFGQGTRLTVV.

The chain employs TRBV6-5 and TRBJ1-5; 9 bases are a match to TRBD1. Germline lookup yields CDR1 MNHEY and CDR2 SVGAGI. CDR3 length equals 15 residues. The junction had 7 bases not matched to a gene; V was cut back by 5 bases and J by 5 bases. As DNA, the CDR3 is TGTGCCAGCAGTGTAAACAGGGGGCCAGATCAGCCCCAGCATTTT. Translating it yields CASSVNRGPDQPQHF.

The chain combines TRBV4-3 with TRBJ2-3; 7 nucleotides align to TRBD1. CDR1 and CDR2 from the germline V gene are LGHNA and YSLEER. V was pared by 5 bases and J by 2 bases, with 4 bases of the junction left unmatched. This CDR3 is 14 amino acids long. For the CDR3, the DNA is TGCGCCAGCAGCTCGGGACAGACCACAGATACGCAGTATTTT. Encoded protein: CASSSGQTTDTQYF.

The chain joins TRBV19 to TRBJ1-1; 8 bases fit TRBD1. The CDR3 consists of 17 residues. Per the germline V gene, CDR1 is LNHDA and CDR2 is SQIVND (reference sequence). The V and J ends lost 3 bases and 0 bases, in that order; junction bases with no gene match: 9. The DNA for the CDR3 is TGTGCCAGTAGTATTAGGGGGACAGGATTCATGAACACTGAAGCTTTCTTT. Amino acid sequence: CASSIRGTGFMNTEAFF.

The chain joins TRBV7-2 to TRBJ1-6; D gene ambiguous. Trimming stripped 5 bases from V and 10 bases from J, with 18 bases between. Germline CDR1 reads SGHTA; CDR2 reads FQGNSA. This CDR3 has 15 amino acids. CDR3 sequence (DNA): TGTGCCAGCAGCCCCCTTGATATGGTCTACTCACCCCTCCACTTT. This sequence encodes CASSPLDMVYSPLHF.

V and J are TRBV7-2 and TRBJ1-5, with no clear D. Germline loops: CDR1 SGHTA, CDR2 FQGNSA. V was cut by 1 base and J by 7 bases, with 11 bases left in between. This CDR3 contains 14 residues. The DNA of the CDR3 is TGTGCCAGCAGCTTAGGCCCGGCAGGCCAGCCCCAGCATTTT. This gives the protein CASSLGPAGQPQHF.

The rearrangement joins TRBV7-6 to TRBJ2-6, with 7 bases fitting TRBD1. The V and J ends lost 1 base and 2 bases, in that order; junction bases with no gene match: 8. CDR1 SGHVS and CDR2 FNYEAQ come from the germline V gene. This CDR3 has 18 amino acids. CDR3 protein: CASSLDVAQGPGANVLTF. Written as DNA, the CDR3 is TGTGCCAGCAGCTTAGATGTGGCACAGGGGCCTGGGGCCAACGTCCTGACTTTC.

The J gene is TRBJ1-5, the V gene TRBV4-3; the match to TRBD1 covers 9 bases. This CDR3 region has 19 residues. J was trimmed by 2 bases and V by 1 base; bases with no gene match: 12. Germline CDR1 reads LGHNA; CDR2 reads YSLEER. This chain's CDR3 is CASSQGGRDREQCNQPQHF. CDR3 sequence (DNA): TGCGCCAGCAGCCAAGGGGGGCGGGACAGGGAACAGTGCAATCAGCCCCAGCATTTT.

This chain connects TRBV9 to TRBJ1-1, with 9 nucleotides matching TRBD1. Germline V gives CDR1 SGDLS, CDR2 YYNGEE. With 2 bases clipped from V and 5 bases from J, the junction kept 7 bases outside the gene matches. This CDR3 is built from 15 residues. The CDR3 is CASSVLGQGGTEAFF. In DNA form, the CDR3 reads TGTGCCAGCAGCGTCCTGGGACAGGGCGGGACTGAAGCTTTCTTT.

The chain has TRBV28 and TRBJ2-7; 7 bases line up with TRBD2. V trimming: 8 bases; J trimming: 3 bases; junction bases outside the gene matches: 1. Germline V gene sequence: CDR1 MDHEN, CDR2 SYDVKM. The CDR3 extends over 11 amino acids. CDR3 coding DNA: TGTGCCAGCGGGGGGGACTACGAGCAGTACTTC. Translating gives CASGGDYEQYF. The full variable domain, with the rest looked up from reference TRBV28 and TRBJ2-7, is DVKVTQSSRYLVKRTGEKVFLECVQDMDHENMFWYRQDPGLGLRLIYFSYDVKMKEKGDIPEGYSVSREKKERFSLILESASTNQTSMYLCASGGDYEQYFGPGTRLTVT.

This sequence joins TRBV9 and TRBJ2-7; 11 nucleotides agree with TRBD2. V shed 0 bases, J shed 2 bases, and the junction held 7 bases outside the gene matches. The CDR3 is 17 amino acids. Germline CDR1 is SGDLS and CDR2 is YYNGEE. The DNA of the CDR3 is TGTGCCAGCAGCGTAGCTAGCGGGGGGTACAGTGCCTACGAGCAGTACTTC. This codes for CASSVASGGYSAYEQYF.

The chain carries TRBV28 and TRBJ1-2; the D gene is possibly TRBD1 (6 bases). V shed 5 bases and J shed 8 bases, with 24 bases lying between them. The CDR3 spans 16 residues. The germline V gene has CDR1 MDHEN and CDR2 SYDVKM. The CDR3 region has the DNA TGTGCCAGCAGTGTACCCGGACAGACCCGAGGGAGCGGCTACACCTTC. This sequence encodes CASSVPGQTRGSGYTF.

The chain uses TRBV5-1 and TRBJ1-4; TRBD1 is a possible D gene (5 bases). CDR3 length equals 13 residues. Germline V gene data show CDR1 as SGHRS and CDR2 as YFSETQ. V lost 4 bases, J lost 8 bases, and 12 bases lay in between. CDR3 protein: CASSRNWGEKLFF. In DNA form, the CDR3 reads TGCGCCAGCAGCCGAAATTGGGGCGAAAAACTGTTTTTT.

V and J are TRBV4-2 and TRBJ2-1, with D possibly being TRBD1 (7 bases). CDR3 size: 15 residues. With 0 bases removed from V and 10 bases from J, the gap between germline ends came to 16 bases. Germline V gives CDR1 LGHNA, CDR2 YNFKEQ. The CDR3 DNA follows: TGTGCCAGCAGCCAAGAGAAGGGGGCGGGACGGGAGCAGTTCTTC. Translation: CASSQEKGAGREQFF.

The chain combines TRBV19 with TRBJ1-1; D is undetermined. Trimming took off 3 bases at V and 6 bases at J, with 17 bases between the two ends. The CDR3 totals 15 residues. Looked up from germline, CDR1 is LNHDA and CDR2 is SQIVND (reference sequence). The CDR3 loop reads CASSMTRERFSEAFF. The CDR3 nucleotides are TGTGCCAGTAGTATGACGAGGGAGCGGTTCTCTGAAGCTTTCTTT.

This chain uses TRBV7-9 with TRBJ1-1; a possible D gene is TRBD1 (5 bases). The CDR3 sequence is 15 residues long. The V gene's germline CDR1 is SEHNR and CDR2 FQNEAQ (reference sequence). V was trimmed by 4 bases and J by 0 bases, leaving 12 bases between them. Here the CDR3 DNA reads TGTGCCAGCAGCTCAGTGGGACTCCTGAACACTGAAGCTTTCTTT. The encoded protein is CASSSVGLLNTEAFF.

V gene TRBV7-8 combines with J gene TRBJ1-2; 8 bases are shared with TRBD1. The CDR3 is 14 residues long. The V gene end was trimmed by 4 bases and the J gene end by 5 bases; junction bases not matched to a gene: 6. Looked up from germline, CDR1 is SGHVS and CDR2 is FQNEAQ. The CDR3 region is CASSSGQGIYGYTF. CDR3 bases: TGTGCCAGCAGCTCCGGACAGGGCATTTATGGCTACACCTTC.

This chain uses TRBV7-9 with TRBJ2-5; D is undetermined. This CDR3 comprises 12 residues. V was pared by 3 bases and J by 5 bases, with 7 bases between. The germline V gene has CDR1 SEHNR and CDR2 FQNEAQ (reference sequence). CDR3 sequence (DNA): TGTGCCAGCAGCTTTCATGTGGAGACCCAGTACTTC. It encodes CASSFHVETQYF.

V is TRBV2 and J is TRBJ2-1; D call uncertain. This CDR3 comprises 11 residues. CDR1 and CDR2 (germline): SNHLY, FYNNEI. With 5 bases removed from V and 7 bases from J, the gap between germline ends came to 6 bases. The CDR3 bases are TGTGCCAGCAGTCCCCGGAATGAGCAGTTCTTC. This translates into CASSPRNEQFF.

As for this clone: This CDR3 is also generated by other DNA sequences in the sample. DNA of the CDR3: TGTGCCAGCAGCGTGCTAGAGGGCAGGTCTGGAAACACCATATATTTT. Protein product: CASSVLEGRSGNTIYF. The rearrangement uses TRBV9 and TRBJ1-3; unclear D gene. Germline lookup yields CDR1 SGDLS and CDR2 YYNGEE. The CDR3 sequence is 16 residues long. Trimming cost V 2 bases and J 1 base, with 13 bases left between them. Together with reference TRBV9 and TRBJ1-3, the CDR3 gives the full variable domain: DSGVTQTPKHLITATGQRVTLRCSPRSGDLSVYWYQQSLDQGLQFLIQYYNGEERAKGNILERFSAQQFPDLHSELNLSSLELGDSALYFCASSVLEGRSGNTIYFGEGSWLTVV.

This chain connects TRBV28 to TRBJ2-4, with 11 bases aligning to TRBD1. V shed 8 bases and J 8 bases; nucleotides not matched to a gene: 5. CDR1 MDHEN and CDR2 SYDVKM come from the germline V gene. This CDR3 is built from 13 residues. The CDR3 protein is CASSDRGLDIQYF. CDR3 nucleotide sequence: TGTGCCAGCTCGGACAGGGGGCTGGACATTCAGTACTTC. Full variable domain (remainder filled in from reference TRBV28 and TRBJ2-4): DVKVTQSSRYLVKRTGEKVFLECVQDMDHENMFWYRQDPGLGLRLIYFSYDVKMKEKGDIPEGYSVSREKKERFSLILESASTNQTSMYLCASSDRGLDIQYFGAGTRLSVL.

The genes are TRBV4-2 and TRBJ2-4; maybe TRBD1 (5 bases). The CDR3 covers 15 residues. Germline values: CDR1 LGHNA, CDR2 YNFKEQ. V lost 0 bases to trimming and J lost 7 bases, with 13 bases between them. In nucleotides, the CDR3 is TGTGCCAGCAGCCAAGAGCGGTGGCAGGGTAACATTCAGTACTTC. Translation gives CASSQERWQGNIQYF.